This entry is about one TCR beta chain. The antigen this receptor binds is unknown. Per-nucleotide qualities are absent, and no much larger clonotype sits a single base away. This sample was included in a study of T cell responses to AZD1222 COVID-19 vaccine (dated by TCRdb to the early 2020s). Notes on the research overall: AZD1222 recipients with second doses at about 4 weeks or about 12 weeks were pooled, because spike-specific TCR depth and breadth did not differ between schedules. TCR sequencing covered 230 or so trial participants: some 210 given two doses of AZD1222 and approximately 26 given two doses of MenACWY control vaccine. Enrollment into the trials was organized by age into subgroups of 18-55, 56-69 and 70-plus years, and those subgroups contained roughly 150, 30 and 60 TCR-sequenced participants, respectively.

V is reduced by 3 bases and J by 0 bases, leaving a spacing of 14 bases between them. The CDR3 goes from the cysteine to the phenylalanine over 16 residues. CDR3 DNA only is kept here, 48 bases in frame from base 1. CDR1 and CDR2 were assigned from the germline V gene as SGDLS and YYNGEE. The CDR3 regions of human TCRbeta chains were analyzed by immunosequencing. In the paper's pipeline: TCRs in the repertoires were compared against a reference library of SARS-CoV-2-specific TCRs that had been generated with the MIRA antigen-specificity platform. Breadth was defined as the fraction of unique TCRs that were SARS-CoV-2-associated. Depth was defined as the fraction of total T cells that were SARS-CoV-2-associated. Each spike-specific TCR was assigned to its reactive spike region and to a CD4 or CD8 class using the MIRA data. Log10-transformed breadth and depth values were compared by one-way ANOVA with Sidak's multiple comparisons tests. Not all clones reach the TCRdb copy of this immuneACCESS table, which keeps in-frame sequences only. Checked studies attribute under half of the gap to unresolved V genes and leave the rest unexplained. That table gives V, J and clone size, and the DNA gave D and trimming. This sample is represented by around 78,000 clones; about 82% of them were singletons. The biggest ten clones account for 2.9% of the sample.

Read against the paper, the sample's time point label means: baseline before first vaccination. Vaccinee samples were obtained from the UK trials COV001 and COV002, which included a single-blind randomized controlled phase 2/3 trial of AZD1222 (ChAdOx1 nCoV-19) in healthy adults. Trial participant PBMC samples were collected at day 0 and day 28 after the second dose for TCRbeta chain sequencing. The investigation overall reported the following: The 56-69-year group was small, and its depth increase did not reach significance, likely because of low power. Because no day 14 peak-response samples were available, repertoires were characterized only after the peak T cell response. CD4 TCRs associated with the vaccine covered the entire spike protein, and the dominant responses were in regions 160-218 and 743-854. Participants were mostly white British, with more females than males. The authors suggested clonal diversity may have been underestimated. After two AZD1222 doses, spike-specific TCR breadth and depth were significantly higher than at day 0 and than in MenACWY recipients. Conclusions about previously exposed vaccinees are limited, since just five to seven AZD1222 recipients were seropositive for SARS-CoV-2 at baseline. Reportedly, close to half of the unique spike-specific TCRs recognized epitopes lying outside the regions that are mutated in the B.1.351 and B.1.1.7 variants.

This receptor was identified in an adult in good health. The input for sequencing was peripheral blood, taken on day 0 of AZD1222 vaccination. The chain is made from TRBV9 and TRBJ2-3; no D gene can be assigned with confidence. CDR3 loop: CASSERTVASTDTQYF. DNA sequence: TGTGCCAGCAGCGAGAGGACCGTTGCTAGCACAGATACGCAGTATTTT.